The 13 T cell receptor beta chains in this list originate from one sample, sequenced in a study of molecular identifiers for immune sequencing clone quantification. MiXCR was run by TCRdb on the PCR reads, yielding one entry per CDR3 protein. The sample holds some 320,000 distinct CDR3 sequences, over 20% seen once. The sequenced sample was naive CD8+ T cells from blood, with Jurkat cell RNA spiked in. Subset meaning: FACS-sorted CD8+CD4-CCR7+CD45RA+ naive T cells. The receptors were gathered from a human donor in good health. Some libraries in this study had Jurkat cell RNA spiked in.

This clonotype came up many times. V and J are TRBV7-6 and TRBJ2-3; 7 nucleotides align to TRBD2. The CDR3 is made up of 17 amino acids. V was clipped by 3 bases and J by 3 bases; unmatched bases: 12. Per the germline V gene, CDR1 is SGHVS and CDR2 is FNYEAQ. CDR3 loop: CASSLDIAGLVTDTQYF. In nucleotides, the CDR3 is TGTGCCAGCAGCTTGGATATAGCGGGCCTCGTGACAGATACGCAGTATTTT.

Only a few counts were recorded for this clonotype. This may be a read error: a much more frequent sequence differs by one nucleotide. The gene calls are TRBV29-1 and TRBJ2-3; TRBD2 agrees at 11 bases. The CDR3 runs 15 residues. CDR1 is SQVTM and CDR2 is ANQGSEA in the germline V gene. The CDR3 sequence: CSVEASGGFTDTQCF. For the CDR3, the DNA is TGCAGCGTTGAGGCTAGCGGGGGGTTCACAGATACGCAGTGTTTT.

About this clonotype: The final CDR3 position lacks the conserved phenylalanine or tryptophan, pointing to a likely read error. This chain joins TRBV30 and TRBJ1-2; D is undetermined. Trimming removed 0 bases at V and 8 bases at J, with 13 bases between. Germline values: CDR1 GTSNPN, CDR2 SVGIG (reference sequence). This CDR3 has 13 amino acids. The CDR3: CAWSVSTEGGYTS. The CDR3 nucleotides are TGTGCCTGGAGTGTGTCCACGGAAGGGGGCTACACCTCC.

This clonotype was seen at least ten times. The chain carries TRBV27 and TRBJ1-4; TRBD1 agrees at 8 bases. Germline CDR1 MNHEY, CDR2 SMNVEV (reference sequence). The CDR3 totals 14 residues. With V trimmed by 2 bases and J by 8 bases, 4 bases remained unmatched. CDR3 DNA sequence: TGTGCCAGCAGTTTAAGGACAGGGAGGGAAAAACTGTTTTTT. It codes for CASSLRTGREKLFF.

Only a few counts were recorded for this clonotype. V and J are TRBV14 and TRBJ1-6; TRBD1 matches 7 bases. V lost 0 bases and J lost 7; bases outside the gene matches: 9. This CDR3 is 17 amino acids long. Germline V gene data show CDR1 as SGHDN and CDR2 as FVKESK. CDR3 nucleotide sequence: TGTGCCAGCAGCCAAGACGACAGGGCTTACTCAAATTCACCCCTCCACTTT. Translating it yields CASSQDDRAYSNSPLHF.

Ten or more counts support this clonotype. The CDR3 loop reads CASSLNPETATNEKLFF. The DNA for the CDR3 is TGTGCCAGCAGCCTCAACCCCGAGACAGCAACTAATGAAAAACTGTTTTTT. This chain joins TRBV9 and TRBJ1-4; TRBD1 might be the D (5 bases). V was shortened by 4 bases and J by 0 bases, with 16 bases between the two germline ends. Per the germline V gene, CDR1 is SGDLS and CDR2 is YYNGEE. The length of the CDR3 is 17 residues.

This clonotype was observed a handful of times. The chain recombines TRBV7-2 with TRBJ1-5; D call uncertain. Trimming shortened V by 1 base and J by 0 bases, and 22 bases separated the two germline ends. CDR1 SGHTA and CDR2 FQGNSA come from the germline V gene. The CDR3 runs 20 residues. As DNA, the CDR3 is TGTGCCAGCAGCTTAGAACCCGGGCCCAAGGTTGTCTATAGCAATCAGCCCCAGCATTTT. It encodes CASSLEPGPKVVYSNQPQHF.

This clonotype was counted at least ten times. The gene calls are TRBV7-9 and TRBJ2-3; D is ambiguous. Germline lookup yields CDR1 SEHNR and CDR2 FQNEAQ (reference sequence). Trimming shortened V by 4 bases and J by 2 bases, and 10 bases separated the two germline ends. There are 14 residues in the CDR3. The CDR3 reads CASSSLRFTDTQYF. DNA of the CDR3: TGTGCCAGCAGCTCACTACGGTTCACAGATACGCAGTATTTT. Looking up the rest from reference TRBV7-9 and TRBJ2-3 gives the full variable domain: DTGVSQNPRHKITKRGQNVTFRCDPISEHNRLYWYRQTLGQGPEFLTYFQNEAQLEKSRLLSDRFSAERPKGSFSTLEIQRTEQGDSAMYLCASSSLRFTDTQYFGPGTRLTVL.

This clonotype was seen repeatedly, ten times or more. The V and J genes are TRBV6-5 and TRBJ1-5; D remains unclear. Germline CDR1 reads MNHEY; CDR2 reads SVGAGI. There are 15 residues in the CDR3. V gave up 8 bases and J gave up 0 bases, with 14 bases separating them. The CDR3 DNA sequence: TGTGCCAGCCGGACCGGGCCCTATAGCAATCAGCCCCAGCATTTT. Its protein product is CASRTGPYSNQPQHF.

This clonotype was detected many times. Here the CDR3 reads CASSPRPGERTYNEQFF. CDR3 bases: TGTGCCAGCAGCCCCCGGCCTGGAGAAAGGACCTACAATGAGCAGTTCTTC. The chain joins TRBV7-2 to TRBJ2-1; no definite D call. The CDR3 consists of 17 residues. Looked up from germline, CDR1 is SGHTA and CDR2 is FQGNSA. V lost 5 bases, J lost 2 bases, and 19 bases lay in between.

This chain joins TRBV4-1 and TRBJ1-5, with D perhaps TRBD1 (5 bases). CDR1 and CDR2 from the germline V gene are MGHRA and YSYEKL. The CDR3 sequence is 16 residues long. Trimming took 3 bases from V and 4 from J, leaving 16 bases between them. The CDR3 coding sequence is TGCGCCAGCAGCCAGGCCTTTGGGACGGGGAATCAGCCCCAGCATTTT. Translated: CASSQAFGTGNQPQHF.

The rearrangement uses TRBV11-2 and TRBJ1-4, with a possible D match to TRBD1 (6 bases). The CDR3 is made up of 15 amino acids. Trimming stripped 7 bases from V and 0 bases from J, with 12 bases between. Germline V CDR1 and CDR2: SGHAT, FQNNGV. The chain's CDR3 is CASTRQEATNEKLFF. The CDR3 bases are TGTGCCAGCACCCGACAGGAGGCAACTAATGAAAAACTGTTTTTT.

As for this clonotype: A clone one base away is much larger, so this may be a read error. The J gene is TRBJ2-1, the V gene TRBV24-1, with D uncertain. Germline values: CDR1 KGHDR, CDR2 SFDVKD. V lost 8 bases and J lost 2, with 9 bases in between. This CDR3 region has 13 residues. The CDR3 region has the DNA TGTGCCACCAATGTACAGCCCTACAATGAGCAGTTCTTC. This encodes CATNVQPYNEQFF.